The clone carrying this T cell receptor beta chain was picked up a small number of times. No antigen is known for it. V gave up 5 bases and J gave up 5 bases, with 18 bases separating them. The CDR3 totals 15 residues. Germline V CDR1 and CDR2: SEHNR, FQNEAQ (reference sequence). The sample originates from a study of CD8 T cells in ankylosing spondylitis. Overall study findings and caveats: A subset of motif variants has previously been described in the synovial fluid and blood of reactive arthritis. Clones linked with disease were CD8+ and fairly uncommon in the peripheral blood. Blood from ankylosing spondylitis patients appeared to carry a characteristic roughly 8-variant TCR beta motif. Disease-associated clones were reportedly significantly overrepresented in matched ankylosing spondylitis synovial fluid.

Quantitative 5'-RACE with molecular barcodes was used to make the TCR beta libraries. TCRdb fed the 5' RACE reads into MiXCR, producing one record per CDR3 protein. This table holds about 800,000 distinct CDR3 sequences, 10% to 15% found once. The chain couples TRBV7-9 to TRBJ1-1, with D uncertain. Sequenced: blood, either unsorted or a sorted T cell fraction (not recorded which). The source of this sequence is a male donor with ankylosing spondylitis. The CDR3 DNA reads TGTGCCAGCAGCCCCAGAACCACACTGGTGACTGAAGCTTTCTTT. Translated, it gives CASSPRTTLVTEAFF.